These T cell receptor beta chains were read from a single sample in a study of shared T cell receptors in the human thymus. Here immunoSEQ multiplex PCR was the method, and the copy in TCRdb shows in-frame clones only, minus some. The sample yields 700,000 or so clones, roughly 85% seen once. A further study also used this sample, focusing on human thymus T cells.

Sequenced input: thymocytes. The receptor source for this set is a girl in the first two years of life with a congenital heart defect. Each CDR3 is given with its conserved first and last residue. Each record gives: clone size, V gene, J gene, D gene, CDR3 DNA, CDR3 protein. D genes are given only for firm matches. A clone size is listed for some rows: how often the clone was seen (once, few, many), or a class if it is expanded.

few	TRBV7-9	TRBJ1-2	-	TGTGCCAGCAGCTCCGACAGGCTTGGGGGCTATGGCTACACCTTC	CASSSDRLGGYGYTF
-	TRBV7-4	TRBJ1-2	-	TGTGCCAGCAGCTTAGGAGGAGTGCCTTCGCATGGCTACACCTTC	CASSLGGVPSHGYTF
-	TRBV28	TRBJ1-2	-	TGTGCCAGCACCTCCCGGAGGATCGGGAAATTCGCTAACTATGGCTACACCTTC	CASTSRRIGKFANYGYTF
few	TRBV25-1	TRBJ1-2	TRBD1	TGTGCCAGCAGTGACTCCGGACAGGGCTATGGCTACACCTTC	CASSDSGQGYGYTF
-	TRBV28	TRBJ1-5	TRBD1	TGTGCCAGCAGTCTCGACAGGGAGGGCAATCAGCCCCAGCATTTT	CASSLDREGNQPQHF
-	TRBV6-5	TRBJ1-6	-	TGTGCCAGCAGTTCCCCCTTATTGAGCGCACCCCTCCACTTT	CASSSPLLSAPLHF
once	TRBV19	TRBJ1-1	-	TGTGCCAGTAGTATACCTCCCCCCGGAGGGAGGGTAACTGAAGCTTTCTTT	CASSIPPPGGRVTEAFF
-	TRBV4-1	TRBJ1-4	TRBD1	TGCGCCAGCAGCCAAGTAAGACAGGGGGCGTATAATGAAAAACTGTTTTTT	CASSQVRQGAYNEKLFF
-	TRBV7-2	TRBJ1-5	-	TGTGCCAGCAGCGCAGGCCGAAAACTGGATCAGCCCCAGCATTTT	CASSAGRKLDQPQHF
-	TRBV7-2	TRBJ1-3	-	TGTGCCAGCAGCAACGGCGCTTGGGACATAGTGACTGGAAACACCATATATTTT	CASSNGAWDIVTGNTIYF
-	TRBV13	TRBJ1-1	-	TGTGCCAGCAGCGATCTACCAGGGAAGGCTTTCTTT	CASSDLPGKAFF
few	TRBV6-6	TRBJ1-4	-	TGTGCCAGCAGTTTCAGGGCAACTAATGAAAAACTGTTTTTT	CASSFRATNEKLFF
-	TRBV6-5	TRBJ1-5	-	TGTGCCAGCAGCCCCCGACAGCCTCTCAATCAGCCCCAGCATTTT	CASSPRQPLNQPQHF
-	TRBV25-1	TRBJ1-2	-	TGTGCCAGCCGCCCAAACACATTTAACTATGGCTACACCTTC	CASRPNTFNYGYTF
-	TRBV4-3	TRBJ2-3	TRBD2	TGCGCCAGCAGCCCCGGAAGGTCGGCGGGGGGCACAGATACGCAGTATTTT	CASSPGRSAGGTDTQYF
-	TRBV25-1	TRBJ1-3	-	TGTGCCAGCAGTTGGGGGCCCCCAAACACCATATATTTT	CASSWGPPNTIYF
-	TRBV25-1	TRBJ2-3	TRBD1	TGTGCCAGCAGTGACACAGGGGAAGGCACAGATACGCAGTATTTT	CASSDTGEGTDTQYF
-	TRBV9	TRBJ1-1	-	TGTGCCAGCAGCGTCAGATCGGACAGCGAGGACACTGAAGCTTTCTTT	CASSVRSDSEDTEAFF
-	TRBV30	TRBJ1-2	-	TGTGCCTGGAGTGTTGGGGTAGGGAGCTCGAACTATGGCTACACCTTC	CAWSVGVGSSNYGYTF
-	TRBV5-1	TRBJ2-7	-	TGCGCCAGCAGCTTGGGACAGGACACTCACTACGAGCAGTACTTC	CASSLGQDTHYEQYF
-	TRBV19	TRBJ1-4	-	TGTGCCAGTAGCCCCCGGGACAAAAACTCGAGAAAGGAAAAACTGTTTTTT	CASSPRDKNSRKEKLFF
-	TRBV18	TRBJ1-2	-	TGTGCCAGCATCAGGGCAGGGCCGACCTCGAACTATGGCTACACCTTC	CASIRAGPTSNYGYTF
-	TRBV7-4	TRBJ1-4	TRBD1	TGTGCCAGCAGCGCCCACAGGGGGCAGGGTGAAAAACTGTTTTTT	CASSAHRGQGEKLFF
-	TRBV7-2	TRBJ1-3	-	TGTGCCAGCAGCATTCACACTGGAAACACCATATATTTT	CASSIHTGNTIYF
-	TRBV14	TRBJ2-7	-	TGTGCCAGCAGCCAAGGTAAACCGGGGTTCTACGAGCAGTACTTC	CASSQGKPGFYEQYF
-	TRBV27	TRBJ1-5	-	TGTGCCAGCAGTTTACGGTGGGGAGTTAGCAATCAGCCCCAGCATTTT	CASSLRWGVSNQPQHF
-	TRBV5-1	TRBJ1-3	-	TGCGCCAGCAGCTTGGCTGAAGAAAGCTTCCCTGGAAACACCATATATTTT	CASSLAEESFPGNTIYF
-	TRBV7-9	TRBJ2-1	-	TGTGCCAGCAGCACAGAACCCGACCCTAATGAGCAGTTCTTC	CASSTEPDPNEQFF
-	TRBV19	TRBJ2-6	TRBD1	TGTGCCAGTAGTGCCCACGACAGGGCTGGGGCCAACGTCCTGACTTTC	CASSAHDRAGANVLTF
few	TRBV7-8	TRBJ1-3	-	TGTGCCAGCAGCCGGACAGAGAGGACCGTTGGAAACACCATATATTTT	CASSRTERTVGNTIYF
-	TRBV4-3	TRBJ2-5	TRBD1	TGCGCCAGCAGCCAAGTCGGGACGGACAGGGTCATAGTTCAAGAGACCCAGTACTTC	CASSQVGTDRVIVQETQYF
few	TRBV2	TRBJ1-2	TRBD1	TGTGCCAGCAGCGATGGGACAGACTATGGCTACACCTTC	CASSDGTDYGYTF
-	TRBV25-1	TRBJ1-2	TRBD1	TGTGCCAGCAGCCCGGGACAGGGGGTCCCCCGCTATGGCTACACCTTC	CASSPGQGVPRYGYTF
-	TRBV6-6	TRBJ1-1	-	TGTGCCAGCAGTCCCACAGGGTACACTGAAGCTTTCTTT	CASSPTGYTEAFF
-	TRBV4-1	TRBJ1-1	-	TGCGCCAGCAGCCAAGAAGGTTTAAGGCAGGGCAAGAACACTGAAGCTTTCTTT	CASSQEGLRQGKNTEAFF
-	TRBV19	TRBJ2-3	-	TGTGCCAGTAGTATTAGCCCCCGGTTAGGAATGGCAGATACGCAGTATTTT	CASSISPRLGMADTQYF
-	TRBV5-3	TRBJ1-5	-	TGTGCCAGAAGCTTGGTTGGTCGGGATAGGGGGTTCAATCAGCCCCAGCATTTT	CARSLVGRDRGFNQPQHF
-	TRBV19	TRBJ2-7	-	TGTGCCAGTAGTATTGAGGGAGGCTACGAGCAGTACTTC	CASSIEGGYEQYF
-	TRBV9	TRBJ1-6	TRBD1	TGTGCCAGCAAAGGGACAGACAATTCACCCCTCCACTTT	CASKGTDNSPLHF
-	TRBV2	TRBJ1-2	-	TGTGCCAGCAGACGACAGGAGACTAACTATGGCTACACCTTC	CASRRQETNYGYTF
-	TRBV5-6	TRBJ1-4	-	TGTGCCAGCAGCTTGGGCGAAAAATATGCAACTAATGAAAAACTGTTTTTT	CASSLGEKYATNEKLFF
-	TRBV6-5	TRBJ1-2	TRBD1	TGTGCCAGCAGTTACTCGACAGGGTCAGGGTATGGCTACACCTTC	CASSYSTGSGYGYTF
-	TRBV5-1	TRBJ1-6	-	TGCGCCAGCAGCTTGGCCGAGGCCGGTTCACCCCTCCACTTT	CASSLAEAGSPLHF
-	TRBV2	TRBJ1-2	-	TGTGCCAGCACCCCCAGGGGCGATGGCTACACCTTC	CASTPRGDGYTF
-	TRBV7-2	TRBJ1-5	-	TGTGCCAGCAGCTATGGGGAGCCCAATCAGCCCCAGCATTTT	CASSYGEPNQPQHF
once	TRBV2	TRBJ2-7	-	TGTGCCAGCAGTGAAGGACACACCTACGAGCAGTACTTC	CASSEGHTYEQYF
-	TRBV14	TRBJ2-3	-	TGTGCCAGCAGCCAAGATAGGCCGGGTAACGCAGATACGCAGTATTTT	CASSQDRPGNADTQYF
-	TRBV25-1	TRBJ1-2	TRBD1	TGTGCCAGCAGGGGACAGCTCTATGGCTACACCTTC	CASRGQLYGYTF
once	TRBV6-5	TRBJ1-1	TRBD1	TGTGCCAGTCGGACAGGGGTGAACACTGAAGCTTTCTTT	CASRTGVNTEAFF